A single sample is the source of the 23 T cell receptor delta chains below, sequenced in a study of gammadelta T cells in human blood. With CATT, TCRdb re-called clones from the RT-PCR reads. The sample shows more than 650 delta-chain clones, around three fifths of them seen only once. The specimen sequenced was Vgamma9Vdelta2 gamma-delta T cells from adult blood. Source of these receptors: a human donor.

Of note for this clone: TCRdb lists the protein of a much larger clone for this DNA, which differs at residue 3, so this is likely a read error; the protein given here is translated from the DNA itself. The V gene is TRDV2, the J gene TRDJ1; no reliable D call. The CDR3 is 14 residues long. Germline V gives CDR1 GEAIGNYY, CDR2 EKD. The CDR3 sequence: CASDTLESGDKLIF. As DNA, the CDR3 is TGTGCCAGTGACACCTTAGAGTCCGGCGATAAACTCATCTTT.

A remark on this clone: A far larger clone is off by one base, so a read error is likely. The chain combines TRDV2 with TRDJ1; 8 bases are shared with TRDD3. This CDR3 region has 17 residues. CDR1 is GEAIGNYY, CDR2 EKD, per germline. The trim removed 5 bases at V and 3 bases at J, leaving 16 bases unmatched. The CDR3 sequence: CACGPTGLGARADKLIF. Here the CDR3 DNA reads TGTGCCTGTGGCCCCACTGGACTGGGGGCGAGAGCCGATAAACTCATCTTT.

In its sample, this clone is large. This rearrangement joins TRDV2 to TRDJ1, with D possibly TRDD3 on 5 matching bases. V was clipped by 3 bases and J by 4 bases, with 17 bases between them. The CDR3 contains 15 residues. CDR1 and CDR2 (germline): GEAIGNYY, EKD. CDR3: CACDRVGPGGDKLIF. The CDR3 region has the DNA TGTGCCTGTGACCGAGTGGGTCCCGGGGGCGATAAACTCATCTTT.

This clone rates as large. The sample has other DNA sequences that encode this CDR3 too. The chain combines TRDV2 with TRDJ3; 13 nucleotides line up with TRDD3. Looked up from germline, CDR1 is GEAIGNYY and CDR2 is EKD. The trim removed 3 bases at V and 0 bases at J, leaving 13 bases unmatched. This CDR3 contains 22 residues. The CDR3 DNA sequence: TGTGCCTGTGACGCGGTACTGGGGGATACGAACCACAGCTCCTGGGACACCCGACAGATGTTTTTC. As protein: CACDAVLGDTNHSSWDTRQMFF.

Comment on this clone: This likely traces to a read error, being one base from a far larger clone. This sequence joins TRDV2 and TRDJ3; TRDD3 matches at 9 bases. Germline V gene data show CDR1 as GEAIGNYY and CDR2 as EKD. After removal of 0 bases from V and 0 bases from J, the junction contained 14 bases not matched to a gene. The CDR3 loop spans 22 amino acids. The CDR3, as DNA: TGTGCCTGTGACACCGCTTCTGGGGGATTCACTTCTACCTCCTGGGACACCCGACAGATGTTTTTC. Translating it yields CACDTASGGFTSTSWDTRQMFF.

Comment on this clone: A far larger clone is one base from this, pointing to a likely read error. The chain joins TRDV2 to TRDJ1; 9 bases map to TRDD3. Germline-derived CDR1 and CDR2 are GEAIGNYY and EKD. V shed 0 bases and J 0 bases; nucleotides not matched to a gene: 13. The CDR3 extends over 19 amino acids. CDR3 residues: CACDTAGPGGWTYTDKLIF. CDR3 nucleotide sequence: TGTGCCTGTGACACCGCGGGCCCTGGGGGATGGACCTACACCGATAAACTCATCTTT.

Points on this clone: This DNA's translation and the protein TCRdb lists, from a much larger clone, do not match at residue 12, likely due to a read error; the protein shown is translated from the DNA. The genes are TRDV2 and TRDJ1; possible D gene TRDD1, 7 bases. V was clipped by 3 bases and J by 7 bases, with 23 bases between them. The CDR3 spans 16 residues. Germline CDR1 and CDR2: GEAIGNYY and EKD. The CDR3 protein is CACDEVTWGKIVKLIF. CDR3 coding DNA: TGTGCCTGTGACGAAGTCACCTGGGGAAAAATAGTTAAACTCATCTTT.

Points on this clone: It differs at one base from a far larger clone, so likely a read error. V gene TRDV2 combines with J gene TRDJ1, with TRDD2 matching 9 bases. The CDR3 has 21 residues. CDR1 and CDR2 (germline): GEAIGNYY, EKD. With V trimmed by 3 bases and J by 4 bases, 26 bases remained unmatched. CDR3 in amino acids: CACDQTGPSYDLGAVGDKLIF. CDR3 bases: TGTGCCTGTGACCAGACCGGGCCTTCCTACGATCTGGGGGCTGTCGGCGATAAACTCATCTTT.

Regarding this clone: A far larger clone lies a single base away; this is likely a read error. The V and J genes are TRDV2 and TRDJ1; 13 bases map to TRDD3. CDR3 size: 17 residues. Germline values: CDR1 GEAIGNYY, CDR2 EKD. The CDR3 DNA reads TGTGCCTGTGACACCGTATCACTGGGGGATACGCTCCATAAACGCATCTTT. Translated, it gives CACDTVSLGDTLHKRIF.

A word on this clone: A far more abundant clone sits one base away, making this likely a read error. This rearrangement joins TRDV2 to TRDJ1, with 7 bases fitting TRDD3. Germline trimming cut 0 bases from V and 6 bases from J; bases unmatched to any gene: 15. The germline CDR1 and CDR2 sequences are GEAIGNYY and EKD. CDR3 length equals 17 residues. In DNA, the CDR3 is TGTGCCTGTGACACCTTAACTTCCCCCAATGGGGGAAATAAACTCATCTTT. Amino acids: CACDTLTSPNGGNKLIF.

Comments on this clone: This DNA translates differently at residue 3 from the TCRdb protein, which is that of a much larger clone; a read error is likely, and the protein shown is the DNA's own translation. This chain links TRDV2 with TRDJ1; a weak D match, TRDD3 (6 bases). Germline V lookup: CDR1 GEAIGNYY, CDR2 EKD. The CDR3 covers 14 residues. CDR3 sequence: CAGDAVGGTDKLIF. CDR3 sequence (DNA): TGTGCCGGTGACGCGGTGGGGGGAACCGATAAACTCATCTTT.

This clone is labeled as hyperexpanded (1% or more). Additional DNA sequences in this sample encode the identical CDR3. V gene TRDV2 combines with J gene TRDJ3, with 11 bases fitting TRDD3. The junction had 9 bases not matched to a gene; V was cut back by 0 bases and J by 0 bases. CDR1 and CDR2 (germline): GEAIGNYY, EKD. The CDR3 has 21 residues. CDR3 in DNA: TGTGCCTGTGACACCGTCGCTGGGGGATACTCAGGCTCCTGGGACACCCGACAGATGTTTTTC. Protein sequence: CACDTVAGGYSGSWDTRQMFF.

In regard to this clone: A far larger clone is one nucleotide away, so this likely arose from a read error. The sample carries other DNA sequences with the same CDR3. The genes are TRDV2 and TRDJ1, with 7 bases identical to TRDD3. Germline CDR1 GEAIGNYY, CDR2 EKD. This CDR3 region has 16 residues. Trimming cost V 7 bases and J 0 bases; bases outside gene matches: 13. The CDR3 loop is CACDSMGDLYTDKLIF. The CDR3 nucleotides read TGTGCCTGCGACTCGATGGGGGACCTCTACACCGATAAACTCATCTTT.

Notes on this clone: With a far larger clone one base away, a read error is the likely cause. The rearrangement joins TRDV2 to TRDJ1; 12 bases are shared with TRDD3. CDR1 and CDR2 (germline): GEAIGNYY, EKD. The CDR3 totals 19 residues. J gave up 2 bases and V 3 bases, and 15 bases lay outside the gene matches. The DNA of the CDR3 is TGTGCCTGTGACCCCCTTGGACTGGGGGATACCCTGGGAACCGATAAACTCATCTTT. Its translation: CACDPLGLGDTLGTDKLIF.

For this clone: A far larger clone is one nucleotide away, so this likely arose from a read error. The same CDR3 is also encoded by other DNA sequences in this sample. J is TRDJ1 and V is TRDV2; 8 positions agree with TRDD3. With V trimmed by 3 bases and J by 1 base, 12 bases remained unmatched. Germline-derived CDR1 and CDR2 are GEAIGNYY and EKD. The CDR3 extends over 17 amino acids. CDR3 region: CACDPLLFGDTTDKLIF. The CDR3 DNA reads as TGTGCCTGTGACCCCCTTCTGTTTGGGGATACCACCGATAAACTCATCTTT.

Concerning this clone: This DNA's translation and the protein TCRdb lists, from a much larger clone, do not match at residue 8, likely due to a read error; the protein shown is translated from the DNA. This chain joins TRDV2 and TRDJ1; D possibly corresponds to TRDD3 (6 bases). Trimming removed 3 bases at V and 0 bases at J, with 13 bases between. Germline V gene data show CDR1 as GEAIGNYY and CDR2 as EKD. There are 15 residues in the CDR3. CDR3 region: CACDFLGGDTDKLIF. CDR3 sequence (DNA): TGTGCCTGTGACTTTTTGGGGGGTGACACCGATAAACTCATCTTT.

In the case of this clone: This probably arose from a read error, given a far larger clone one base away. This rearrangement joins TRDV2 to TRDJ1; 11 bases align to TRDD3. The CDR3 contains 22 residues. V was pared by 1 base and J by 2 bases, with 23 bases of the junction left unmatched. Germline-derived CDR1 and CDR2 are GEAIGNYY and EKD. DNA for the CDR3: TGTGCCTGTGACACATTACTGGGGGATAAGTTGTGGACATCTGTTAGAACCGATAAACTCATCTTT. Protein product: CACDTLLGDKLWTSVRTDKLIF.

This clone has only one observation. This is likely an artifact of a read error, given a far larger clone one base away. The V gene is TRDV2, the J gene TRDJ1; tentatively, D is TRDD3 (5 bases). V was trimmed by 0 bases and J by 3 bases, leaving 19 bases between them. In germline, CDR1 is GEAIGNYY, CDR2 EKD. This CDR3 has 17 amino acids. Written as DNA, the CDR3 is TGTGCCTGTGACACCGTGGAGGTGGGGAGCCCCCCCGATAAACTCATCTTT. It translates to CACDTVEVGSPPDKLIF.

Regarding this clone: A far larger clone lies a single base away; this is likely a read error. The same CDR3 can be traced to other DNA sequences in this sample. The gene calls are TRDV2 and TRDJ1; the match to TRDD3 covers 10 bases. The CDR3 sequence is 21 residues long. The germline CDR1 and CDR2 sequences are GEAIGNYY and EKD. The V gene end was trimmed by 3 bases and the J gene end by 3 bases; junction bases not matched to a gene: 24. CDR3 loop: CACDAVGLPTLLGDIPDKLIF. The CDR3 nucleotides read TGTGCCTGTGACGCTGTTGGGCTTCCTACCTTGCTGGGGGATATCCCCGATAAACTCATCTTT.

This clone occurred a few times. A far more abundant clone sits one base away, making this likely a read error. The chain couples TRDV2 to TRDJ1; 12 bases line up with TRDD3. The CDR3 consists of 19 residues. The V segment lost 0 bases and the J segment 4 bases; nucleotides outside the gene matches: 14. Germline assignment: CDR1 GEAIGNYY and CDR2 EKD. The DNA of the CDR3 is TGTGCCTGTGACACCTTAACCATGAGTACTGGGGGATACCACGATAAACTCATCTTT. Translating it yields CACDTLTMSTGGYHDKLIF.

As concerns this clone: This likely reflects a read error, since a far larger clone is one base away. In the same sample, other DNA sequences code for this CDR3. The chain is built from TRDV2 and TRDJ1, with TRDD3 matching 13 bases. This CDR3 has 17 amino acids. In germline, CDR1 is GEAIGNYY, CDR2 EKD. V trimming: 1 base; J trimming: 6 bases; junction bases outside the gene matches: 10. The CDR3 here is CACDTVSLGDTLHKLIF. DNA for the CDR3: TGTGCCTGTGACACAGTATCACTGGGGGATACGCTCCATAAACTCATCTTT.

A word on this clone: This likely traces to a read error, being one base from a far larger clone. Other DNA variants within this sample encode the same CDR3. V usage is TRDV2 and J usage is TRDJ1, with 8 nucleotides matching TRDD3. The germline CDR1 and CDR2 sequences are GEAIGNYY and EKD. This CDR3 contains 19 residues. CDR3 in DNA: TGTGCCTGTGACACCGTTCCACCGCTGGGGGAGACAGACACAGATAAACTCATCTTT. Translation gives CACDTVPPLGETDTDKLIF.

This clone was seen only a few times. It is likely a read error: a sequence one base away is far more abundant. The chain links TRDV2 to TRDJ1; 7 positions agree with TRDD3. The CDR3 runs to 16 residues. Trimming removed 0 bases from V and 0 bases from J; junction bases left unmatched: 6. The germline CDR1 and CDR2 sequences are GEAIGNYY and EKD. The CDR3 DNA follows: TGTGCCTGTGACACCCTGGGGGCAGTGTACACCGATAAACTCATCTTT. It codes for CACDTLGAVYTDKLIF.